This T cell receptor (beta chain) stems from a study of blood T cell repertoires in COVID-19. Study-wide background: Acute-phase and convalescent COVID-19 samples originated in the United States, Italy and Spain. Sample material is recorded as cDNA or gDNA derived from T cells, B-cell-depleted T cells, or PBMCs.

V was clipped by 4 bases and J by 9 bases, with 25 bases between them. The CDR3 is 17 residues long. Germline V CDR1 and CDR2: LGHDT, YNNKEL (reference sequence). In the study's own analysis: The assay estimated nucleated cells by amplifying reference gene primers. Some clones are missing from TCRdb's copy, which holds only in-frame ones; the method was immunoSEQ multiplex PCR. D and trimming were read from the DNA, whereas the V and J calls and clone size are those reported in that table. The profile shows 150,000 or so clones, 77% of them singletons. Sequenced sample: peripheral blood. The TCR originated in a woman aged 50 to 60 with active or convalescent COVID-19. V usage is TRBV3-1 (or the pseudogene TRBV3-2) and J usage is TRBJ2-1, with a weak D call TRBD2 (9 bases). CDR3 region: CASSPQGAGGGFAEQFF. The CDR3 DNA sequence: TGTGCCAGCAGCCCGCAGGGGGCGGGGGGGGGCTTTGCTGAGCAGTTCTTC.